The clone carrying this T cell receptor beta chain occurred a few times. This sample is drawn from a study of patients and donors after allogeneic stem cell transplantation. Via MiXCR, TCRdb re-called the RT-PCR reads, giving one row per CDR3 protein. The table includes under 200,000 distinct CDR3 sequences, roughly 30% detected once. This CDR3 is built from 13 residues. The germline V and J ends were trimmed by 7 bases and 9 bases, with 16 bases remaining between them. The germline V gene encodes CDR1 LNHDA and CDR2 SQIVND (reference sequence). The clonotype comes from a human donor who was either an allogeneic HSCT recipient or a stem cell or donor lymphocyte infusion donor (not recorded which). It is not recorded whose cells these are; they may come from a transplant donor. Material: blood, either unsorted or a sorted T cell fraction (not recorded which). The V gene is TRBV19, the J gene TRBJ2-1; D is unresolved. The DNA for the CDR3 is TGTGCCAGTACCGAAGTAAGATACGGTGAGCAGTTCTTC. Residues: CASTEVRYGEQFF.